The source of this T cell receptor beta chain is a study of blood T cell repertoires in COVID-19. About the study: COVID-19 samples, acute and convalescent, were from the United States, Italy and Spain. PBMCs, B-cell-depleted T cells, or T cells were the source of the cDNA or gDNA that made up the material.

Using immunoSEQ multiplex PCR, the repertoire was profiled, and TCRdb retains in-frame clones only, with some absent. The data contain fewer than 250,000 clones, about 76% of them seen just once; the ten biggest clones take up approximately 9%. In terms of age and location, participants ranged from roughly 18 to 100 years and lived in about 25 US areas. Allocation to cohorts depended on clinical history reported by the participants. V lost 1 base, J lost 5 bases, and 7 bases stayed unmatched. This CDR3 is built from 17 residues. Germline V gene data show CDR1 as LGHNA and CDR2 as YSLEER. This rearrangement joins TRBV4-3 to TRBJ1-6, with 8 bases lining up with TRBD1. Sequenced: PBMCs or T cells enriched from blood (not recorded which). This receptor was identified in a woman aged 50 to 60 with acute COVID-19. The DNA of the CDR3 is TGCGCCAGCAGCCAAGGGACGACAGGGGCTAATAATTCACCCCTCCACTTT. This sequence encodes CASSQGTTGANNSPLHF.